The 15 T cell receptor beta chains in this list originate from one sample, sequenced in a study of T cell repertoires in cytomegalovirus infection. These receptors have no known antigen. TCRdb passed the reads through MiXCR, listing each CDR3 protein once. The sample lists under 300,000 distinct CDR3 sequences; roughly a fifth were seen once. This specimen was cultured PBMCs, taken from culture after CMV antigen stimulation. The receptor set was obtained from a human donor in good health (CMV status not recorded). Some clones in this sample may be carry-over from other donors' samples.

This clonotype was detected ten times or more. The rearrangement uses TRBV19 and TRBJ2-5; 15 nucleotides match TRBD2. After removal of 4 bases from V and 2 bases from J, the junction contained 5 bases not matched to a gene. The CDR3 totals 17 residues. CDR1 and CDR2 from the germline V gene are LNHDA and SQIVND (reference sequence). CDR3 sequence: CASSRGLAGGRQETQYF. The CDR3 DNA is TGTGCCAGTAGTAGGGGACTAGCGGGAGGTAGGCAAGAGACCCAGTACTTC.

The chain combines TRBV25-1 with TRBJ1-1; TRBD1 matches at 7 bases. The CDR3 length is 15 residues. The germline V gene has CDR1 MGHDK and CDR2 SYGVNS. Trimming cost V 6 bases and J 3 bases; bases outside gene matches: 10. The CDR3 protein is CASRRVSQGDTEAFF. The DNA of the CDR3 is TGTGCCAGCAGACGAGTGTCCCAGGGGGACACTGAAGCTTTCTTT.

There are a few counts of this clonotype. The chain combines TRBV19 with TRBJ2-2, with a tentative D call TRBD1 (6 bases). CDR1 is LNHDA, CDR2 SQIVND, per germline (reference sequence). CDR3 length equals 14 residues. The V gene lost 4 bases and the J gene lost 3 bases, with 9 bases spanning the gap. DNA for the CDR3: TGTGCCAGTAGTAGGACAGAAGACACCGGGGAGCTGTTTTTT. It is translated as CASSRTEDTGELFF.

The genes are TRBV20-1 and TRBJ2-4; 8 bases line up with TRBD1. Germline V gene data show CDR1 as DFQATT and CDR2 as SNEGSKA (reference sequence). This CDR3 contains 14 residues. V was clipped by 6 bases and J by 9 bases; unmatched bases: 13. DNA for the CDR3: TGCAGTGCCAGGGGGCCTTCTGACAGGGGCATTCAGTACTTC. Its translation is CSARGPSDRGIQYF.

The chain carries TRBV2 and TRBJ2-3; a weak D match, TRBD2 (6 bases). Germline loops: CDR1 SNHLY, CDR2 FYNNEI. The CDR3 extends over 13 amino acids. CDR3 DNA: TGTGCGGATGCGGGGCCTTATGCGGATACGCAGTATTTT. Protein: CADAGPYADTQYF.

The chain is built from TRBV20-1 and TRBJ2-3; no clear D gene. The ends were cut back, 2 bases at V and 5 bases at J, with 5 bases in the middle. CDR1 and CDR2 (germline): DFQATT, SNEGSKA (reference sequence). The CDR3 length is 11 residues. This CDR3 reads CSARSKDTQYF. The CDR3 DNA reads TGCAGTGCTAGATCTAAAGATACGCAGTATTTT.

This clonotype was observed at least ten times. V and J are TRBV6-5 and TRBJ2-5; a weak D match, TRBD2 (6 bases). This CDR3 has 14 residues. Trimming cost V 2 bases and J 5 bases, with 12 bases left between them. Germline V lookup: CDR1 MNHEY, CDR2 SVGAGI. CDR3 nucleotides: TGTGCCAGCAGTTACGCGGCTAGCGATGAGACCCAGTACTTC. It yields the protein CASSYAASDETQYF.

This chain connects TRBV19 to TRBJ1-5, with 7 bases aligning to TRBD1. V lost 9 bases and J lost 6; bases outside the gene matches: 5. The germline CDR1 and CDR2 sequences are LNHDA and SQIVND (reference sequence). CDR3 length: 12 residues. CDR3 protein: CASQNRGQPQHF. The DNA of the CDR3 is TGTGCCAGCCAAAACAGGGGTCAGCCCCAGCATTTT. Together with reference TRBV19 and TRBJ1-5, the CDR3 gives the full variable domain: DGGITQSPKYLFRKEGQNVTLSCEQNLNHDAMYWYRQDPGQGLRLIYYSQIVNDFQKGDIAEGYSVSREKKESFPLTVTSAQKNPTAFYLCASQNRGQPQHFGDGTRLSIL.

The sample holds a few counts of this clonotype. J is TRBJ2-5 and V is TRBV2, with 11 bases that match TRBD2. V lost 0 bases and J lost 4; bases outside the gene matches: 7. The germline CDR1 and CDR2 sequences are SNHLY and FYNNEI. This CDR3 is 17 amino acids long. CDR3 residues: CASSEASLAGGSETQYF. CDR3 DNA sequence: TGTGCCAGCAGTGAAGCGAGCCTAGCGGGAGGATCAGAGACCCAGTACTTC.

Worth noting for this clonotype: This may be a read error, as it is one base from a much larger clone. The chain's CDR3 is CASSYGTEADNEQFF. For the CDR3, the DNA is TGTGCCAGCAGCTATGGGACAGAGGCGGACAATGAGCAGTTCTTC. The chain couples TRBV7-8 to TRBJ2-1, with 7 bases aligning to TRBD1. Per germline, CDR1 SGHVS and CDR2 FQNEAQ. V lost 4 bases and J lost 5; bases outside the gene matches: 8. This CDR3 spans 15 amino acids.

This clonotype has just a few counts. The chain has TRBV28 and TRBJ2-7; a weak D match, TRBD2 (8 bases). The CDR3 contains 15 residues. CDR1 is MDHEN, CDR2 SYDVKM, per germline. V gave up 10 bases and J gave up 1 base, with 20 bases separating them. The CDR3 region has the DNA TGTGCCACCCGGGAGGGAGGGGGCTTATCCTACGAGCAGTACTTC. Residues: CATREGGGLSYEQYF.

This clonotype came up a few times. CDR3 sequence: CASRSPTGGYEQYV. The CDR3 region has the DNA TGTGCCAGCAGATCACCGACAGGGGGCTACGAGCAGTACGTC. This chain joins TRBV6-1 and TRBJ2-7, with 9 positions matching TRBD1. V trimming: 6 bases; J trimming: 3 bases; junction bases outside the gene matches: 6. The CDR3 extends over 14 amino acids. Germline assignment: CDR1 MNHNS and CDR2 SASEGT.

Notes on this clonotype: This CDR3 is missing its conserved last phenylalanine or tryptophan, likely due to a read error. The genes are TRBV4-1 and TRBJ1-4, with unresolved D. Germline-derived CDR1 and CDR2 are MGHRA and YSYEKL. The V gene lost 1 base and the J gene lost 8 bases, with 14 bases spanning the gap. The CDR3 sequence is 15 residues long. The CDR3 loop is CASSQGARNEEKLFS. In DNA, the CDR3 is TGCGCCAGCAGCCAAGGAGCCAGAAACGAAGAAAAACTGTTTTCT.

The chain employs TRBV6-2 or TRBV6-3 and TRBJ2-7; D possibly corresponds to TRBD1 (5 bases). The CDR3 consists of 13 residues. CDR1 is MNHEY and CDR2 is SVGEGT in the germline V gene. With 0 bases removed from V and 10 bases from J, the gap between germline ends came to 13 bases. The CDR3 sequence: CASSYSLSREQYV. The CDR3 DNA follows: TGTGCCAGCAGTTACTCTCTATCCAGGGAACAGTACGTC.

The chain couples TRBV9 to TRBJ2-2; D may be TRBD1 (7 bases). V lost 4 bases and J lost 0, with 16 bases in between. Germline CDR1 SGDLS, CDR2 YYNGEE. This CDR3 region has 17 residues. This chain's CDR3 is CASSNPRGTANTGELFF. CDR3 DNA sequence: TGTGCCAGCAGCAATCCCCGCGGGACAGCGAACACCGGGGAGCTGTTTTTT.